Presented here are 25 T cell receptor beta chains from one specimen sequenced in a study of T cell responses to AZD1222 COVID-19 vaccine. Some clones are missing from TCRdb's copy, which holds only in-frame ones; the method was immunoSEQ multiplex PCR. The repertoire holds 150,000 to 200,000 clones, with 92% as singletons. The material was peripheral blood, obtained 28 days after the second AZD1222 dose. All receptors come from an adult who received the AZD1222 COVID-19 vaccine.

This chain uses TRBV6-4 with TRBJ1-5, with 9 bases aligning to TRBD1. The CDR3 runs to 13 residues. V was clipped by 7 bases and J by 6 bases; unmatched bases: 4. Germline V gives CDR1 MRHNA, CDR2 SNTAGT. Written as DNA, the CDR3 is TGTGCCAGCACTGGGACAGGGCGTCAGCCCCAGCATTTT. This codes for CASTGTGRQPQHF.

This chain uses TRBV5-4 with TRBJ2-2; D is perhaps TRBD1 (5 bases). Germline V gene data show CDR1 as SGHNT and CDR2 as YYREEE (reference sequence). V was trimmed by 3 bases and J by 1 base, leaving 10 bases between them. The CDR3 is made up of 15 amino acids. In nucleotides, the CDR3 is TGTGCCAGCAGCTGGGGCAGGGAGAACACCGGGGAGCTGTTTTTT. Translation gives CASSWGRENTGELFF.

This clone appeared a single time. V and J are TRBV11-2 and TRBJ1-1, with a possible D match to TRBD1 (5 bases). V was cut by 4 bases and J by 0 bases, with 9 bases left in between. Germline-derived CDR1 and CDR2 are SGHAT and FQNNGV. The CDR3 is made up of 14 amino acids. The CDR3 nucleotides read TGTGCCAGCAGCTCTACAGGCTTGAACACTGAAGCTTTCTTT. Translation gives CASSSTGLNTEAFF.

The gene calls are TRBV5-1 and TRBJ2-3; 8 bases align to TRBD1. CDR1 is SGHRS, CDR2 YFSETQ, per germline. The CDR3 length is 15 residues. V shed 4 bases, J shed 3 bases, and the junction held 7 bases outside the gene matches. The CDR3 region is CASSPDRVQTDTQYF. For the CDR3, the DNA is TGCGCCAGCAGCCCGGACAGGGTCCAGACAGATACGCAGTATTTT.

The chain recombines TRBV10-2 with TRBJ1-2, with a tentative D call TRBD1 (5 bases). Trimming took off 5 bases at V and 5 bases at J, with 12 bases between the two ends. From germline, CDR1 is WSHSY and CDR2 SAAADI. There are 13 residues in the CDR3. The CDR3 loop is CASSTTRGYGYTF. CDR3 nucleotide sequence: TGCGCCAGCAGTACAACCCGGGGGTATGGCTACACCTTC.

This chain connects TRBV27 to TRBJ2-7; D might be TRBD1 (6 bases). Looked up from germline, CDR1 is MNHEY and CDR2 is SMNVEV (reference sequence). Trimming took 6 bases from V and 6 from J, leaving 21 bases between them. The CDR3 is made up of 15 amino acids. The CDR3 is CASRSGAGAYGEQYF. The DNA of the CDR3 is TGTGCCAGCAGGAGTGGGGCAGGGGCGTATGGCGAGCAGTACTTC.

The CDR3 spells CASSPRGAGASYEQYF. For the CDR3, the DNA is TGCGCCAGCAGCCCCAGAGGGGCAGGCGCGTCCTACGAGCAGTACTTC. The chain recombines TRBV5-1 with TRBJ2-7; the D gene could be TRBD1 or TRBD2 (5 bases each). The germline V gene encodes CDR1 SGHRS and CDR2 YFSETQ. V dropped 4 bases and J dropped 1 base, with 18 bases sitting between them. This CDR3 is built from 16 residues.

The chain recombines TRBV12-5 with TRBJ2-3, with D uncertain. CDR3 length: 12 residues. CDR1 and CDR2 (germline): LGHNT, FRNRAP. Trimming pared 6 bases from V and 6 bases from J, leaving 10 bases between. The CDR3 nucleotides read TGTGCTAGTGGCCGCAACGGGGATACGCAGTATTTT. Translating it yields CASGRNGDTQYF.

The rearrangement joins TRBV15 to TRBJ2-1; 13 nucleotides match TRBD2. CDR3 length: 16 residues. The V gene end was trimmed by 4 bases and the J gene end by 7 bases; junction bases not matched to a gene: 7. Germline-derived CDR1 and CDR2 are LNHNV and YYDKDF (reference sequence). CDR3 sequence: CATSTGGLAGENEQFF. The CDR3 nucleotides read TGTGCCACCAGCACCGGTGGACTAGCGGGAGAGAATGAGCAGTTCTTC.

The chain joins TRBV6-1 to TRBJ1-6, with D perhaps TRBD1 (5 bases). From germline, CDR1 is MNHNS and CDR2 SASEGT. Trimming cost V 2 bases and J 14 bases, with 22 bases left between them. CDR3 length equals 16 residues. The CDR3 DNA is TGTGCCAGCAGTGAATACGGGGCAGGGCCCCTTCAGGCCCTCCACTTT. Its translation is CASSEYGAGPLQALHF.

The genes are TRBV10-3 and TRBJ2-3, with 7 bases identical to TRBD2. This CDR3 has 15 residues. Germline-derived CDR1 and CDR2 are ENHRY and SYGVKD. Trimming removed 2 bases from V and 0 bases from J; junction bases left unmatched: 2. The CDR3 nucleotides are TGTGCCATCAGTGAGGGGGGGGAAAGCACAGATACGCAGTATTTT. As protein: CAISEGGESTDTQYF.

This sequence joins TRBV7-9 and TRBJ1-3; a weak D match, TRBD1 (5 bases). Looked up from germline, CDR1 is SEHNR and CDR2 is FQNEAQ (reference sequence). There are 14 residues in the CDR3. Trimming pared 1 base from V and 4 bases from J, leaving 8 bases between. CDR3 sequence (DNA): TGTGCCAGCAGCTTAGGGGGCTCCGGAAACACCATATATTTT. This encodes CASSLGGSGNTIYF. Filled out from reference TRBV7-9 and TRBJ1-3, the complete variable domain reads DTGVSQNPRHKITKRGQNVTFRCDPISEHNRLYWYRQTLGQGPEFLTYFQNEAQLEKSRLLSDRFSAERPKGSFSTLEIQRTEQGDSAMYLCASSLGGSGNTIYFGEGSWLTVV.

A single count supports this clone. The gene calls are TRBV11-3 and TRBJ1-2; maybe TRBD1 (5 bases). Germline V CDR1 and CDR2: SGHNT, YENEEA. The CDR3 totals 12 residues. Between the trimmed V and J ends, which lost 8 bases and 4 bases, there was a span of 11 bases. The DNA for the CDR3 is TGTGCCAGCCGCGGGACGGCCTATGGCTACACCTTC. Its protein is CASRGTAYGYTF.

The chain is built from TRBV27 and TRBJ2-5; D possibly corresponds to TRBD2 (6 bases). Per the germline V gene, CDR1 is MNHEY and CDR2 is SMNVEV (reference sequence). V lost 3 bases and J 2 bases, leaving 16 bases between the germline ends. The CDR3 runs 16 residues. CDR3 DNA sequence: TGTGCCAGCAGTTTTCTAAGGGGACTGTCGCAAGAGACCCAGTACTTC. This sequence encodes CASSFLRGLSQETQYF.

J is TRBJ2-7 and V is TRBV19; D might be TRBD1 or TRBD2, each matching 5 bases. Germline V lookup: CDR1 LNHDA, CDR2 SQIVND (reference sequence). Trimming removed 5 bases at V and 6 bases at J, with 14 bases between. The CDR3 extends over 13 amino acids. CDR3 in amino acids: CASSPGTAFEQYF. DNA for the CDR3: TGTGCCAGTAGTCCCGGGACCGCCTTCGAGCAGTACTTC.

The CDR3 protein is CASSVQGGVSEAFF. The DNA for the CDR3 is TGTGCCAGCAGCGTACAAGGGGGAGTCTCTGAAGCTTTCTTT. The V call is TRBV9, the J call TRBJ1-1; D is perhaps TRBD1 (6 bases). Germline CDR1 is SGDLS and CDR2 is YYNGEE. The CDR3 sequence is 14 residues long. Trimming removed 1 base at V and 6 bases at J, with 13 bases between. Looking up the rest from reference TRBV9 and TRBJ1-1 gives the full variable domain: DSGVTQTPKHLITATGQRVTLRCSPRSGDLSVYWYQQSLDQGLQFLIQYYNGEERAKGNILERFSAQQFPDLHSELNLSSLELGDSALYFCASSVQGGVSEAFFGQGTRLTVV.

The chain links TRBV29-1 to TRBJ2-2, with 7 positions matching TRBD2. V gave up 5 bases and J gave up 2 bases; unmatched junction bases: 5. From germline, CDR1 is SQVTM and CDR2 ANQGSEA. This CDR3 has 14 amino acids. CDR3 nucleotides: TGCAGCGTTATGGCGGGAGTAAACACCGGGGAGCTGTTTTTT. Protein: CSVMAGVNTGELFF.

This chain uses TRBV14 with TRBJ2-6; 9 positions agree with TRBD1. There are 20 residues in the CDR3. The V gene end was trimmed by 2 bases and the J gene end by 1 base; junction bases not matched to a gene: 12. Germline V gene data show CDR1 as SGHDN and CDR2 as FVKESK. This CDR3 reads CASSQRGSGQGLSGANVLTF. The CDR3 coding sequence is TGTGCCAGCAGCCAAAGGGGTTCGGGACAGGGACTTTCTGGGGCCAACGTCCTGACTTTC. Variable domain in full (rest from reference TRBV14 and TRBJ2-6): EAGVTQFPSHSVIEKGQTVTLRCDPISGHDNLYWYRRVMGKEIKFLLHFVKESKQDESGMPNNRFLAERTGGTYSTLKVQPAELEDSGVYFCASSQRGSGQGLSGANVLTFGAGSRLTVL.

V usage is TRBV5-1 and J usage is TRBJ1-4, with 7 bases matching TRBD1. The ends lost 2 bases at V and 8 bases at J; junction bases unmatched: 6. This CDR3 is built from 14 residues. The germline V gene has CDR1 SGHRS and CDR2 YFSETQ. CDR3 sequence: CASSFGQGDEKLFF. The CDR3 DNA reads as TGCGCCAGCAGCTTTGGCCAGGGGGACGAAAAACTGTTTTTT.

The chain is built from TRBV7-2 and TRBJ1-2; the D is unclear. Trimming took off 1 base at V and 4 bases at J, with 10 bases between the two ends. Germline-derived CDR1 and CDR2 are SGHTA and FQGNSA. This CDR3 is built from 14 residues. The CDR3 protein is CASSLGDESYGYTF. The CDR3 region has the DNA TGTGCCAGCAGCTTAGGGGATGAATCCTATGGCTACACCTTC.

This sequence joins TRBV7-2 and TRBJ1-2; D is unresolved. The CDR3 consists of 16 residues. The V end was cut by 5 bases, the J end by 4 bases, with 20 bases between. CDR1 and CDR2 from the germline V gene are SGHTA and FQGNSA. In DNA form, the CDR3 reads TGTGCCAGCAGCCCGGGGTCCCCTGGAATTAGCTATGGCTACACCTTC. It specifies CASSPGSPGISYGYTF.

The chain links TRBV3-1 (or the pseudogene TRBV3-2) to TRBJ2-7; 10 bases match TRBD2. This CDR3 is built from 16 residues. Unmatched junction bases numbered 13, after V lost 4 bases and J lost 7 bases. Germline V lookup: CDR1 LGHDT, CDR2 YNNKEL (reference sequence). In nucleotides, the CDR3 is TGTGCCAGCAGCCGGGCTAGCGGGGGCGACCTGGGAGAGCAGTACTTC. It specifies CASSRASGGDLGEQYF.

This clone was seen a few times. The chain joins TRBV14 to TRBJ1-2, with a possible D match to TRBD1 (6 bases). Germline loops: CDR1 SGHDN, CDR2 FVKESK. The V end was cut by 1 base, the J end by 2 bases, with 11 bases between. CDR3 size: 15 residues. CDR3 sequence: CASSQGGGRNYGYTF. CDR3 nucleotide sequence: TGTGCCAGCAGCCAAGGAGGGGGTCGGAACTATGGCTACACCTTC.

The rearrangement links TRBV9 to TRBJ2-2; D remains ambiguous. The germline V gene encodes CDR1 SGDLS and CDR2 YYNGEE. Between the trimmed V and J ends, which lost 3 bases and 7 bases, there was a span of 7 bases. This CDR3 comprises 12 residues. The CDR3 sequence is CASSALNGELFF. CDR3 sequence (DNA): TGTGCCAGCAGCGCCCTAAACGGGGAGCTGTTTTTT.

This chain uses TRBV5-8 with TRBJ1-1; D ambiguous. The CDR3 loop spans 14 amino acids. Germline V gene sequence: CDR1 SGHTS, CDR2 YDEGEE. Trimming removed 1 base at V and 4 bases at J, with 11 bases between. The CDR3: CASSLILYGTEAFF. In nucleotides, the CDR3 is TGTGCCAGCAGCTTGATTTTATACGGCACTGAAGCTTTCTTT.